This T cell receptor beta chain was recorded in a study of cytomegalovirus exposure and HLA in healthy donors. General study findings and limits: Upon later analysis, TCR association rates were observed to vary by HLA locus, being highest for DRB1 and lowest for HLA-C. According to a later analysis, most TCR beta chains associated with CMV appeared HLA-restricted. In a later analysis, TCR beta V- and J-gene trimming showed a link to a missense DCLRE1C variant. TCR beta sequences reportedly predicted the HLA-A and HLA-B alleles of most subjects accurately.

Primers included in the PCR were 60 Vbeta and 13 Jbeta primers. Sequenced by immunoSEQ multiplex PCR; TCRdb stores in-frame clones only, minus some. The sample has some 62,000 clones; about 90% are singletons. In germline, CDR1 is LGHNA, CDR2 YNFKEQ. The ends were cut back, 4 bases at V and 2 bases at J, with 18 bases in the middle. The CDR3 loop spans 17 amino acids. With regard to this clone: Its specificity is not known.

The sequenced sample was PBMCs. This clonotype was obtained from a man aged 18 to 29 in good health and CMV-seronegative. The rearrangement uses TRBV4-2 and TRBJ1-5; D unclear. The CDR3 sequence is CASSPTDMESGNQPQHF. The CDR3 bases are TGTGCCAGCAGCCCAACCGACATGGAATCGGGCAATCAGCCCCAGCATTTT.